Presented here are 22 T cell receptor beta chains from one specimen sequenced in a study of T-cell reconstitution after alpha-beta-depleted transplantation in children (dated by TCRdb to between 2015 and 2016). This specimen's treatment or condition label, per the study, means: allogeneic hematopoietic cell transplantation with graft depleted of TCRalphabeta T cells and CD19 B cells. The library relied on PCR. The sequencing machine was an Illumina HiSeq 2500. Molecular barcoding was employed in the preparation of TCR libraries, with unique molecular identifiers being used to normalize TCRbeta repertoire quantification. Starting from the raw public reads, TCRdb applied fastp trimming at Q25, assembled clones with MiXCR and retained in-frame beta chains. Each entry merges the rows of one CDR3 protein and shows their most common DNA and genes. Across this sample there are more than 200,000 distinct CDR3 sequences, with roughly a quarter seen only once. The ten largest clones capture 4.5% to 5.5% of the sample.

The sequencing here drew on PBMCs, mostly from graft donor cells, taken 360 days after TCRalphabeta/CD19-depleted stem cell transplant. All receptors derive from a female patient aged 2-10 years who had a stem cell transplant for congenital amegakaryocytic thrombocytopenia, so the T cells may come from the graft donor.

The table lists this clonotype with many counts. The chain uses TRBV29-1 and TRBJ2-2; 8 bases align to TRBD2. V lost 6 bases to trimming and J lost 6 bases; unmatched junction nucleotides: 0. This CDR3 spans 11 amino acids. Germline values: CDR1 SQVTM, CDR2 ANQGSEA. DNA for the CDR3: TGCAGCGTAGCGGGAGCCGGGGAGCTGTTTTTT. Its translation: CSVAGAGELFF.

The sample holds many counts of this clonotype. The rearrangement links TRBV28 to TRBJ2-5; 10 nucleotides align to TRBD2. Germline CDR1 and CDR2: MDHEN and SYDVKM. The CDR3 consists of 15 residues. The V and J ends lost 3 bases and 5 bases, in that order; junction bases with no gene match: 6. The CDR3 DNA is TGTGCCAGCAGTTTTGTAGCGGGAGGCGGTGAGACCCAGTACTTC. Translating gives CASSFVAGGGETQYF.

This chain links TRBV2 with TRBJ2-2, with TRBD1 as a possible D gene (6 bases). The germline gives CDR1 SNHLY, CDR2 FYNNEI. The CDR3 loop spans 13 amino acids. V lost 4 bases and J 3 bases, leaving 6 bases between the germline ends. The CDR3 region has the DNA TGTGCCAGCAGTGCAGGGGACACCGGGGAGCTGTTTTTT. Translation gives CASSAGDTGELFF.

This clonotype was detected a few times. The chain couples TRBV29-1 to TRBJ2-3, with 12 positions matching TRBD2. The CDR3 contains 17 residues. Per the germline V gene, CDR1 is SQVTM and CDR2 is ANQGSEA. J lost 2 bases, V lost 8 bases, and 14 bases had no gene match. The CDR3 protein is CSSRGGTSGRHTDTQYF. In DNA, the CDR3 is TGCAGCTCCAGAGGGGGGACTAGCGGGCGACACACAGATACGCAGTATTTT.

The CDR3 here is CASSTSTLTALTAEAFF. The CDR3, as DNA: TGTGCCAGCAGCACGAGTACCTTGACGGCCCTTACCGCTGAAGCTTTCTTT. This chain connects TRBV12-3 or TRBV12-4 to TRBJ1-1, with unresolved D. The germline V and J ends were trimmed by 6 bases and 6 bases, with 26 bases remaining between them. The CDR3 covers 17 residues.

This clonotype occurred many times. The rearrangement joins TRBV10-3 to TRBJ2-3; a weak D match, TRBD2 (6 bases). This CDR3 is 15 amino acids long. Trimming pared 0 bases from V and 6 bases from J, leaving 13 bases between. Germline V lookup: CDR1 ENHRY, CDR2 SYGVKD. The CDR3 DNA reads as TGTGCCATCAGTGAGTCCTCAGGGACTCGGGATACGCAGTATTTT. Translation: CAISESSGTRDTQYF.

The chain couples TRBV2 to TRBJ1-5; D ambiguous. CDR1 and CDR2 (germline): SNHLY, FYNNEI. The CDR3 length is 12 residues. Trimming left V 6 bases short and J 5 bases short, with 8 bases between. The CDR3 sequence: CASRGVDQPQHF. CDR3 bases: TGTGCCAGCAGGGGAGTGGATCAGCCCCAGCATTTT.

This clonotype was counted only a few times. This chain links TRBV20-1 with TRBJ2-7; D is undetermined. Germline V gene data show CDR1 as DFQATT and CDR2 as SNEGSKA (reference sequence). The germline V and J ends were trimmed by 3 bases and 4 bases, with 16 bases remaining between them. CDR3 size: 14 residues. The CDR3 loop is CSASGPTLAYEQYF. The CDR3, as DNA: TGCAGTGCTAGTGGACCTACCCTGGCATACGAGCAGTACTTC.

This clonotype has just a few counts. J is TRBJ2-2 and V is TRBV5-1; D not resolved. CDR3 size: 14 residues. The V end was cut by 2 bases, the J end by 1 base, with 6 bases between. Germline V lookup: CDR1 SGHRS, CDR2 YFSETQ. The CDR3 DNA reads TGCGCCAGCAGCTTATTAGAGAACACCGGGGAGCTGTTTTTT. Translation: CASSLLENTGELFF. The complete variable domain, with remaining parts taken from reference TRBV5-1 and TRBJ2-2, reads KAGVTQTPRYLIKTRGQQVTLSCSPISGHRSVSWYQQTPGQGLQFLFEYFSETQRNKGNFPGRFSGRQFSNSRSEMNVSTLELGDSALYLCASSLLENTGELFFGEGSRLTVL.

This clonotype was detected many times. The V call is TRBV29-1, the J call TRBJ2-1; TRBD2 matches at 8 bases. From germline, CDR1 is SQVTM and CDR2 ANQGSEA. The J segment lost 0 bases and the V segment lost 4 bases, leaving 8 bases of the junction unmatched. The CDR3 totals 16 residues. The chain's CDR3 is CSVVAGPASSYNEQFF. As DNA, the CDR3 is TGCAGCGTTGTAGCGGGACCGGCGAGCTCCTACAATGAGCAGTTCTTC.

In its sample, this clonotype was seen a few times. This rearrangement joins TRBV9 to TRBJ1-3; no firm D call. V was cut by 0 bases and J by 0 bases, with 7 bases left in between. The germline CDR1 and CDR2 sequences are SGDLS and YYNGEE. The CDR3 loop spans 15 amino acids. The CDR3 DNA sequence: TGTGCCAGCAGCGTAGCGAGCTACTCTGGAAACACCATATATTTT. This translates into CASSVASYSGNTIYF.

CDR3 in amino acids: CASSLTGGSGEEQFF. The CDR3 nucleotides are TGTGCCAGCAGCTTAACAGGGGGGTCCGGGGAAGAGCAGTTCTTC. This chain joins TRBV7-9 and TRBJ2-1, with 8 bases identical to TRBD1. The CDR3 spans 15 residues. The germline CDR1 and CDR2 sequences are SEHNR and FQNEAQ (reference sequence). V dropped 2 bases and J dropped 10; count of bases not matched to a gene: 10.

The chain carries TRBV5-6 and TRBJ2-5; 7 bases fit TRBD1. This CDR3 has 17 amino acids. Germline V lookup: CDR1 SGHDT, CDR2 YYEEEE. J was trimmed by 0 bases and V by 4 bases; bases with no gene match: 12. In nucleotides, the CDR3 is TGTGCCAGCAGCGGACTGGGGGACAGACAGTACCAAGAGACCCAGTACTTC. Its translation is CASSGLGDRQYQETQYF.

The chain uses TRBV18 and TRBJ2-2; TRBD1 matches 8 bases. The CDR3 loop spans 15 amino acids. The ends lost 4 bases at V and 3 bases at J; junction bases unmatched: 4. Looked up from germline, CDR1 is KGHSH and CDR2 is LQKENI. CDR3 DNA sequence: TGTGCCAGCTCACAACCGGGACAGGACACCGGGGAGCTGTTTTTT. It is translated as CASSQPGQDTGELFF.

The V and J genes are TRBV20-1 and TRBJ1-2, with 9 bases fitting TRBD1. V gave up 5 bases and J gave up 5 bases; unmatched junction bases: 9. Germline V gene sequence: CDR1 DFQATT, CDR2 SNEGSKA (reference sequence). There are 14 residues in the CDR3. CDR3: CSAPGQGSGYGYTF. In DNA, the CDR3 is TGCAGTGCTCCTGGACAGGGGAGTGGGTATGGCTACACCTTC.

This clonotype was seen repeatedly, ten times or more. V and J are TRBV12-3 or TRBV12-4 and TRBJ1-3; D ambiguous. The ends were cut back, 7 bases at V and 0 bases at J, with 10 bases in the middle. This CDR3 has 14 amino acids. CDR3 nucleotide sequence: TGTGCCAGCAAACCTAAGTCCTCTGGAAACACCATATATTTT. Translated: CASKPKSSGNTIYF.

This chain uses TRBV29-1 with TRBJ2-1; D is perhaps TRBD1 (7 bases). There are 19 residues in the CDR3. Germline assignment: CDR1 SQVTM and CDR2 ANQGSEA. V lost 1 base and J lost 5, with 27 bases in between. CDR3 sequence (DNA): TGCAGCGTTGAAGGGGGACTCCACAGGGGAGGTTTTCATGACAATGAGCAGTTCTTC. Its translation is CSVEGGLHRGGFHDNEQFF.

This clonotype was seen more than once but under ten times. The gene calls are TRBV7-6 and TRBJ2-1; D is possibly TRBD1 (5 bases). There are 16 residues in the CDR3. Germline CDR1 and CDR2: SGHVS and FNYEAQ. Trimming took 2 bases from V and 5 from J, leaving 16 bases between them. CDR3 sequence reads: CASSLNGAEPHNEQFF. CDR3 bases: TGTGCCAGCAGCTTAAATGGGGCAGAACCCCACAATGAGCAGTTCTTC.

This rearrangement joins TRBV20-1 to TRBJ2-7; 7 bases align to TRBD2. The CDR3 runs to 16 residues. Germline V gene data show CDR1 as DFQATT and CDR2 as SNEGSKA (reference sequence). The J segment lost 3 bases and the V segment lost 0 bases, leaving 11 bases of the junction unmatched. CDR3 bases: TGCAGTGCTAGAGATGGGTTGGGCGGGAGCCTCTACGAGCAGTACTTC. This encodes CSARDGLGGSLYEQYF.

CDR3 residues: CASAPGQNTGELFF. The CDR3 nucleotides read TGTGCCAGCGCCCCGGGACAGAACACCGGGGAGCTGTTTTTT. The gene calls are TRBV6-1 and TRBJ2-2; D is perhaps TRBD1 (6 bases). This CDR3 has 14 amino acids. Between the trimmed V and J ends, which lost 8 bases and 1 base, there was a span of 11 bases. CDR1 is MNHNS and CDR2 is SASEGT in the germline V gene.

This chain's CDR3 is CASSQEVGLGGNEQFF. The CDR3 nucleotides are TGTGCCAGCAGCCAAGAGGTGGGCTTAGGTGGGAATGAGCAGTTCTTC. The chain employs TRBV4-2 and TRBJ2-1, with no clear D. This CDR3 has 16 amino acids. Germline CDR1 reads LGHNA; CDR2 reads YNFKEQ. Trimming shortened V by 0 bases and J by 7 bases, and 16 bases separated the two germline ends.

A note on this clonotype: One end of the junction varies from germline; a read error may be responsible. J is TRBJ2-1 and V is TRBV5-1; TRBD2 aligns across 11 bases. The CDR3 extends over 15 amino acids. The V gene's germline CDR1 is SGHRS and CDR2 YFSETQ. The CDR3 DNA sequence: TGCGCCAGCAGCAGCATACGACTAGCGGGGAGGCAACAGCTCTTC. Translated, it gives CASSSIRLAGRQQLF.